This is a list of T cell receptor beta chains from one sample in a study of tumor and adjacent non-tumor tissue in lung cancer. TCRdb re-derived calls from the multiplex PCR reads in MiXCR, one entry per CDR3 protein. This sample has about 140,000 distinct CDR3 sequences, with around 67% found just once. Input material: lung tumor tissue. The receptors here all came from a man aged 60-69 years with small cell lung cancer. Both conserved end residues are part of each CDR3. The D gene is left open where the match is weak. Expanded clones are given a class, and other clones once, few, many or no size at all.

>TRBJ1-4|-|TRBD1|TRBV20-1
TGCAGTGCTACCCGGACAGGGGCTAATGAAAAACTGTTTTTT
CSATRTGANEKLFF
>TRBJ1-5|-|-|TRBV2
TGTGCCAGCAGTGAGACGAATAGCAATCAGCCCCAGCATTTT
CASSETNSNQPQHF
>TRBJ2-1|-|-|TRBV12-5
TGTGCTAGTGCTTTGGAAAGTAGTAAGGCGAGGGCCTTGAGCTCCTACAACGAGCAGTTCTTC
CASALESSKARALSSYNEQFF
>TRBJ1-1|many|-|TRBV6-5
TGTGCCAGCAGTTACGACAGTAGGAACACTGAAGCTTTCTTT
CASSYDSRNTEAFF
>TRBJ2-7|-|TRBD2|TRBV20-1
TGCAGTGCTAGGGATTTTATGTGGGAGGGGTACGAGCAGTACTTC
CSARDFMWEGYEQYF
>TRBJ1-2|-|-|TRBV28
TGTGCCAGCAACAAAGACAGCTATGGCTACACCTTC
CASNKDSYGYTF
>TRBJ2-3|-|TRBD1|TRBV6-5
TGTGCCAGTTCGGACAGGTACACAGATACGCTGTATTTT
CASSDRYTDTLYF
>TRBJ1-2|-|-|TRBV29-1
TGCAGCGTTTCCGCCACCTCCAGGAACTATGGCTTTACCTTC
CSVSATSRNYGFTF
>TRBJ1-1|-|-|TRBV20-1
TGCAGTGCTAGAGTGGACAGTAACACTGAAGCTTTCTTT
CSARVDSNTEAFF
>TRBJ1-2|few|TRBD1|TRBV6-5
TGTGCCAGCAGTTTATCAGGGGGCTATGGCTACACCTTC
CASSLSGGYGYTF
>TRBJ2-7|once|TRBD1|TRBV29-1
TGCAGTGTCAGCGACAGGGGCGAGCAGTACTTC
CSVSDRGEQYF
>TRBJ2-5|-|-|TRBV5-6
TGTGCCAGCAGCTCTTTAAGCGTAACCCAAGAGACCCAGTACTTC
CASSSLSVTQETQYF
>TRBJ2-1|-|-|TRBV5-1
TGCGCCAGCAGCTTGGTCGGCGCGGGGTCCTACAATGAGCAGTTCTTC
CASSLVGAGSYNEQFF
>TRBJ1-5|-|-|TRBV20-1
TGCAGTGGAGGGGAAAGCAATCAGCCCCAGCATTTT
CSGGESNQPQHF
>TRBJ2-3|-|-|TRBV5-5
TGTGCCAGCAGCGTTGACTGGTCGACTAGCACAGATACGCAGTATTTT
CASSVDWSTSTDTQYF
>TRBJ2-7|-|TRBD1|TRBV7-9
TGTGTCAGCAGCTCGTCCGGGACAGTATCCGAGCAGTACTTC
CVSSSSGTVSEQYF
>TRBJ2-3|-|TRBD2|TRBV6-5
TGTGCCAGCAGTTTCACCCTAGCTAGCGGGAGGCGGGATACGCAGTATTTT
CASSFTLASGRRDTQYF
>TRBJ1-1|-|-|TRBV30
TGTGCCTGGATCAAGAACAGGAACACTGAAGCTTTCTTT
CAWIKNRNTEAFF
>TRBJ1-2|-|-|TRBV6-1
TGTGTCAGCAGACTAAGAGGAGGCTACACCTTC
CVSRLRGGYTF
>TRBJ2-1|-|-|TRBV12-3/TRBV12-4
TGTGCCAGCACTTTCCCCGCGGGCCGCGATATGTTCTTC
CASTFPAGRDMFF
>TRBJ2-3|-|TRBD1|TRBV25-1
TGTGCCAGCAGTGGGCGGTCAGGGGGCGGGTCAGATACGCAGTATTTT
CASSGRSGGGSDTQYF
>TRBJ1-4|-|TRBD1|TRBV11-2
TGTGCCAGCAGTTACAGGGGTCTGGGGAAACCGTTTTTT
CASSYRGLGKPFF
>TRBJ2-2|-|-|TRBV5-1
TGCGCCAGCAGCCCCCTTGGAACGAACACCGGGGAGCTGTTTTTT
CASSPLGTNTGELFF
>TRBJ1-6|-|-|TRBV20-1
TGCAGTTCTAGAGATTACCGCATCGCCCATAATTCACCCCTCCACTTT
CSSRDYRIAHNSPLHF
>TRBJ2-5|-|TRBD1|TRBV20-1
TGCAGTACCAAGGGGGCCGGCAAAGAGACCCAGCACTTC
CSTKGAGKETQHF
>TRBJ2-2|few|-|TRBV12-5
TGTGCTGCCCGGGGCAGAAACACCGGGGAGCTGTTTTTT
CAARGRNTGELFF
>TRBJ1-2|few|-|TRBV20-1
TGCAGTGCTAGAGATTATGGGACCTATGGCTACACCTTC
CSARDYGTYGYTF